This T cell receptor (beta chain) was found in a study of shared clonotypes between healthy human individuals. Profiling relied on immunoSEQ multiplex PCR, and the TCRdb table lists in-frame clones only, not all of them. The profile shows 1,500,000 or so clones, roughly 96% of them singletons. General study results and limits: Roughly 5.3% of naive CD4 clonotypes were common to a handful of donors.

Concerning this clone: What it binds is not known.

Sequencing was performed on naive CD4+ T cells sorted from blood. Subset defined: CD45RA+ positively selected. The receptor was derived from a man aged 25 to 40 in good health.

CDR3 loop: CASSLPTGTGGPGYTF. The DNA of the CDR3 is TGTGCCAGCAGCCTCCCCACCGGGACAGGGGGTCCTGGCTACACCTTC. This chain joins TRBV5-6 and TRBJ1-2, with 11 bases that match TRBD1. Trimming removed 4 bases from V and 7 bases from J; junction bases left unmatched: 12. The CDR3 consists of 16 residues. From germline, CDR1 is SGHDT and CDR2 YYEEEE.